Below, one T cell receptor (beta chain) is given with its context. Its target is unknown. Samples came from axillary lymph nodes draining the breast cancer. The data were taken from a study of breast tumors, draining lymph nodes, adjacent tissues. The study's findings and limits: Data fit most tumor T cells coming from lymph node, expanding in tumor. The lymph node origin of tumor T cells was framed as consistent with a hypothesis, not demonstrated. Luminal-like breast cancer showed significantly greater tumor-nontumor repertoire similarity than basal-like breast cancer did.

The length of the CDR3 is 13 residues. The V gene end was trimmed by 5 bases and the J gene end by 9 bases; junction bases not matched to a gene: 8. Germline CDR1 DFQATT, CDR2 SNEGSKA (reference sequence). TCRdb independently ran MiXCR on the multiplex PCR reads; one entry per CDR3 protein. The table lists some 230,000 distinct CDR3 sequences, less than 40% of them singletons. The V gene is TRBV20-1, the J gene TRBJ2-7; 12 bases agree with TRBD2. This TCR was recovered from a female donor with breast cancer. Some clones in this sample may be carry-over from other donors' samples. Sample: axillary lymph node tissue. The CDR3 region is CSAASGRARAQYF. The CDR3 DNA reads as TGCAGTGCTGCTAGCGGGAGGGCCCGCGCGCAGTACTTC.